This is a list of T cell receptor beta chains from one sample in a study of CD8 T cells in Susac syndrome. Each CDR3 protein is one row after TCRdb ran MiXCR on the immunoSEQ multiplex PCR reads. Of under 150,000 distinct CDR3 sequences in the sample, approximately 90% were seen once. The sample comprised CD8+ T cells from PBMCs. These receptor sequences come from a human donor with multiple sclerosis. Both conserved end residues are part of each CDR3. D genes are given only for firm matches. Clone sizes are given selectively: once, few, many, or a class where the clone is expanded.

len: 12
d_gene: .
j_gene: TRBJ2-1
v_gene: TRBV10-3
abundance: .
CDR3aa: CAIRSEGDEQFF
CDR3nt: TGTGCCATCAGATCCGAGGGGGATGAGCAGTTCTTC

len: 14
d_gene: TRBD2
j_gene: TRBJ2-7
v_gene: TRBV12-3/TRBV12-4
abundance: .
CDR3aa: CASSFGTSTYEQYF
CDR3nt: TGTGCCAGCAGTTTCGGGACTAGTACCTACGAGCAGTACTTC

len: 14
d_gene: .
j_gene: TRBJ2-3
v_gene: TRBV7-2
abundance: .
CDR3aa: CASSLAGLTDTQYF
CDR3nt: TGTGCCAGCAGCTTAGCGGGTCTCACAGATACGCAGTATTTT

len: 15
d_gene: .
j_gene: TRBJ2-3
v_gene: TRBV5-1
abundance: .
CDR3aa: CASSSDGGGGNTQYF
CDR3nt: TGCGCCAGCAGCTCGGACGGCGGGGGCGGAAATACGCAGTATTTT

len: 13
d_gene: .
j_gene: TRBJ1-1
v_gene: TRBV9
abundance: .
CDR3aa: CASSVGRSGEAFF
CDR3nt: TGTGCCAGCAGCGTAGGCCGAAGTGGTGAAGCTTTCTTT

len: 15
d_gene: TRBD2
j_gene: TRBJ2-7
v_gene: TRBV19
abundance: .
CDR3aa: CASSIFASGNYEQYF
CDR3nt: TGTGCCAGTAGTATTTTTGCTAGCGGAAACTACGAGCAGTACTTC

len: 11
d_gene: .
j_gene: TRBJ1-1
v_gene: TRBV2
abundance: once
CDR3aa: CATTGGTEAFF
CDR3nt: TGTGCCACCACTGGAGGGACTGAAGCTTTCTTT

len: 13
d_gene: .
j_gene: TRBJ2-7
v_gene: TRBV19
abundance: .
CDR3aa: CASSNKAAHEQYF
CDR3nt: TGTGCCAGTAGTAACAAGGCCGCTCACGAGCAGTACTTC

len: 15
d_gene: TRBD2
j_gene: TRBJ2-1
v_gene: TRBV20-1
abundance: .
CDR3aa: CSARALAGVVGEQFF
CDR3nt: TGCAGTGCTAGAGCCCTAGCGGGAGTAGTAGGCGAGCAGTTCTTC

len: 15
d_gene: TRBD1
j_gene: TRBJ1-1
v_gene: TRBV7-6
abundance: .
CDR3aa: CASSQPGQENTEAFF
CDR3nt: TGTGCCAGCAGCCAGCCGGGACAGGAAAACACTGAAGCTTTCTTT

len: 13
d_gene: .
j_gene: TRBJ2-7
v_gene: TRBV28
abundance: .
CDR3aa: CASKRDGSYEQYF
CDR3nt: TGTGCCAGCAAAAGGGACGGCTCCTACGAGCAGTACTTC

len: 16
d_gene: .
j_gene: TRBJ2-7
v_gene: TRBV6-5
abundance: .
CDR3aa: CASSYSERISSYEQYF
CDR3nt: TGTGCCAGCAGTTACTCGGAGCGAATATCTTCCTACGAGCAGTACTTC

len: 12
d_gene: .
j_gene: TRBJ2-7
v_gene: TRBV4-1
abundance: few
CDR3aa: CASSQGPYEQYF
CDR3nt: TGCGCCAGCAGCCAAGGCCCCTACGAGCAGTACTTC

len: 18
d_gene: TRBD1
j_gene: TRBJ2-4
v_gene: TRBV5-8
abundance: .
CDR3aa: CASSFEGQGAVAKNIQYF
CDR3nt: TGTGCCAGCAGCTTCGAGGGACAGGGGGCTGTAGCCAAAAACATTCAGTACTTC

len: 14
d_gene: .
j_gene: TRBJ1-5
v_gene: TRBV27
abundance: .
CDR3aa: CASSWGGRHQPQHF
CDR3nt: TGTGCCAGCAGTTGGGGCGGGCGGCATCAGCCCCAGCATTTT

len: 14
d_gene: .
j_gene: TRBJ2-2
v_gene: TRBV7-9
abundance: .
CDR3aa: CASTFRLGTGELFF
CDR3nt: TGTGCCAGCACCTTCAGACTTGGAACCGGGGAGCTGTTTTTT

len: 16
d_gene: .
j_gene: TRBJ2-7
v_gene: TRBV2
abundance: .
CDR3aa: CASSEALVAATYEQYF
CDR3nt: TGTGCCAGCAGTGAAGCGCTAGTCGCAGCCACCTACGAGCAGTACTTC

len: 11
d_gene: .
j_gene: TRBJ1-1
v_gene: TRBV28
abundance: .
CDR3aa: CASSDWPRAFF
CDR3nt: TGTGCCAGCAGTGATTGGCCCCGTGCTTTCTTT

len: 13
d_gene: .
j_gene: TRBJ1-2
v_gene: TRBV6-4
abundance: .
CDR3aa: CASSEGADYGYTF
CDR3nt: TGTGCCAGCAGTGAGGGGGCAGATTATGGCTACACCTTC

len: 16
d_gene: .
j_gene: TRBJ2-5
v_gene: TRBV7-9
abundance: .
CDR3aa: CASSSSFIGKGETQYF
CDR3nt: TGTGCCAGCAGCTCTAGTTTTATAGGGAAAGGAGAGACCCAGTACTTC

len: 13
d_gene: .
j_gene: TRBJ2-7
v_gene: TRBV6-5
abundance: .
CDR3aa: CATATGSSYEQYF
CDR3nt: TGTGCCACCGCGACGGGCAGCTCCTACGAGCAGTACTTC

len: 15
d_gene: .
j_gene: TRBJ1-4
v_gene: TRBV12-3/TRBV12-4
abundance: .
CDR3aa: CASSLAQGWHEKLFF
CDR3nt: TGTGCCAGCAGTTTAGCGCAAGGTTGGCATGAAAAACTGTTTTTT

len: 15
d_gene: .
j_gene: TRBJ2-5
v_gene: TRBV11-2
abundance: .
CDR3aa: CASSSTDWSQETQYF
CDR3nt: TGTGCCAGCAGCTCAACCGACTGGTCACAAGAGACCCAGTACTTC

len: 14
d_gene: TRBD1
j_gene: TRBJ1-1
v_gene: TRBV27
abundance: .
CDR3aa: CASSFHRGNTEAFF
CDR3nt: TGTGCCAGCAGTTTCCACAGGGGGAACACTGAAGCTTTCTTT

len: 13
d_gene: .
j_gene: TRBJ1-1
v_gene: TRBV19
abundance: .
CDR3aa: CASSIHLNTEAFF
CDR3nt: TGTGCCAGTAGTATACACTTGAACACTGAAGCTTTCTTT

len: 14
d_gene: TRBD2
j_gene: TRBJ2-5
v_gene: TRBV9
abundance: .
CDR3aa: CASSVGTSEETQYF
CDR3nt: TGTGCCAGCAGCGTAGGGACTAGCGAAGAGACCCAGTACTTC

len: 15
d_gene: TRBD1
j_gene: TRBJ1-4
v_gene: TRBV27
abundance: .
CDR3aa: CASSAGQGDGEKLFF
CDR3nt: TGTGCCAGCAGTGCGGGACAGGGGGACGGTGAAAAACTGTTTTTT

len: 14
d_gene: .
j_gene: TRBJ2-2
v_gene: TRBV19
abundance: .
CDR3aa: CASSSGFYTGELFF
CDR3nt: TGTGCCAGTAGTTCAGGGTTTTACACCGGGGAGCTGTTTTTT

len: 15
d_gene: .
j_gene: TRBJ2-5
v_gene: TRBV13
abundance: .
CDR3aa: CASSLDVEGEETQYF
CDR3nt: TGTGCCAGCAGCTTGGACGTGGAGGGGGAAGAGACCCAGTACTTC

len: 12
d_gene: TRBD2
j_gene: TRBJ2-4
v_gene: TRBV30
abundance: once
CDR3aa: CAWSAWTHPGGF
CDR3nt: TGTGCCTGGAGTGCTTGGACTCACCCGGGGGGCTTC

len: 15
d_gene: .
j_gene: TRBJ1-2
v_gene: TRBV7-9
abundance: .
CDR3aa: CASSLGRTDLWGYTF
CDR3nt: TGTGCCAGCAGCCTCGGACGTACAGATCTATGGGGCTACACCTTC

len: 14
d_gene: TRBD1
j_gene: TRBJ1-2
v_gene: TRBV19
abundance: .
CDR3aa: CASSWQGEVDGYTF
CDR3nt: TGTGCCAGTAGTTGGCAGGGGGAGGTAGATGGCTACACCTTC

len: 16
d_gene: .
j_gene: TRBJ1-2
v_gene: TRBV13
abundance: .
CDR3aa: CASSEGLGQGRNGYTF
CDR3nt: TGTGCCAGCAGCGAAGGGCTTGGGCAGGGACGGAATGGCTACACCTTC

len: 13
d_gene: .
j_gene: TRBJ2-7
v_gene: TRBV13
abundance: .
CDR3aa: CASSLGRSGEQYF
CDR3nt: TGTGCCAGCAGCTTAGGCCGAAGTGGCGAGCAGTACTTC

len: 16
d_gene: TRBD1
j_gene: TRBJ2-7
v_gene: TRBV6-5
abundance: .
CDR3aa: CASSLSPGQGIHEQYF
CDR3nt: TGTGCCAGCAGTTTGTCCCCCGGACAGGGGATCCACGAGCAGTACTTC

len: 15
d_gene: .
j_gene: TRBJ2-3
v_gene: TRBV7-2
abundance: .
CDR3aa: CASSLYLSLADTQYF
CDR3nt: TGTGCCAGCAGCTTATACTTGAGTCTGGCAGATACGCAGTATTTT

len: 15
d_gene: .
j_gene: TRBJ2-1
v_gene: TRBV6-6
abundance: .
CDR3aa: CATSGLLQSYNEQFF
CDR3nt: TGTGCCACCTCGGGACTCCTACAATCCTACAATGAGCAGTTCTTC

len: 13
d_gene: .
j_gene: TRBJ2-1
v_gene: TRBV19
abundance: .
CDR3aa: CASSMEEYNEQFF
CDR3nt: TGTGCCAGTAGTATGGAGGAGTACAATGAGCAGTTCTTC

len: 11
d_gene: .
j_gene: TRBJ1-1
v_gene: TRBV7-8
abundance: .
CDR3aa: CASSLGGVAFF
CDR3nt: TGTGCCAGCAGCTTAGGGGGGGTAGCTTTCTTT

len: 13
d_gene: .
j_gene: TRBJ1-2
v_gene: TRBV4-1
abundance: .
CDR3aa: CASSLRANYGYTF
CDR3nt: TGCGCCAGCAGCCTAAGGGCTAACTATGGCTACACCTTC

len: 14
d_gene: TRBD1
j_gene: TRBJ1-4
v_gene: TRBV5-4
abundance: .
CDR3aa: CASSFGQGAEKLFF
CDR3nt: TGTGCCAGCAGCTTTGGCCAGGGGGCTGAAAAACTGTTTTTT

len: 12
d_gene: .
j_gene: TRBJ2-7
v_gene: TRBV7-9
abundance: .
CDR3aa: CASSLSNAEQYF
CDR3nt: TGTGCCAGCAGCCTGAGTAACGCCGAGCAGTACTTC

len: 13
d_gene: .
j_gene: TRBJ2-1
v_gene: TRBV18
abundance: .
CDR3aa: CASSPPGYNEQFF
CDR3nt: TGTGCCAGCTCACCACCGGGTTACAATGAGCAGTTCTTC

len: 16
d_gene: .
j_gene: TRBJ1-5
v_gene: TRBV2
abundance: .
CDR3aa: CASSEYRDSQGPPQHF
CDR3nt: TGTGCCAGCAGCGAATACCGGGACTCCCAAGGACCGCCCCAGCATTTT

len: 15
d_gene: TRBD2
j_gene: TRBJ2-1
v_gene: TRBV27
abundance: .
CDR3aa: CASSFSSGLYNEQFF
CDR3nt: TGTGCCAGCAGTTTCAGTAGCGGGCTCTACAATGAGCAGTTCTTC

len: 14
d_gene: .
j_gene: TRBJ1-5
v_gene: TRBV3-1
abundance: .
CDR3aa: CASSPKWGNQPQHF
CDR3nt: TGTGCCAGCAGCCCCAAGTGGGGCAATCAGCCCCAGCATTTT

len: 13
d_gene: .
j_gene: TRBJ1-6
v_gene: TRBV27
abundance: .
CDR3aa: CASSLSANSPLHF
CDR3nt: TGTGCCAGCAGTTTATCTGCCAATTCACCCCTCCACTTT

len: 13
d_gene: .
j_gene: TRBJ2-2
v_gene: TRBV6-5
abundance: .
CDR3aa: CASSYSTAGELFF
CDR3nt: TGTGCCAGCAGTTACTCGACGGCCGGGGAGCTGTTTTTT

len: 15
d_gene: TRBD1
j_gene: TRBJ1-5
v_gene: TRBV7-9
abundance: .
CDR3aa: CASSVGQVDNQPQHF
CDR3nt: TGTGCCAGCAGCGTGGGACAGGTGGACAATCAGCCCCAGCATTTT

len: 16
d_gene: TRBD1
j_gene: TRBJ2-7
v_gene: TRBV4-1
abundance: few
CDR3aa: CASSFGTGGSSYEQYF
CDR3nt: TGCGCCAGCAGCTTCGGGACAGGGGGCAGCTCCTACGAGCAGTACTTC

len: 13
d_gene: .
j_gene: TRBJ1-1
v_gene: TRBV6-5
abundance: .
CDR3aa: CASSYGESTEAFF
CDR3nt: TGTGCCAGCAGTTACGGGGAGAGCACTGAAGCTTTCTTT

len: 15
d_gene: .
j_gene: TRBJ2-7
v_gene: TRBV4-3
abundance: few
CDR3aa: CASSQDLVHFGEQYF
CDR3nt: TGCGCCAGCAGCCAAGACCTCGTCCACTTCGGCGAGCAGTACTTC

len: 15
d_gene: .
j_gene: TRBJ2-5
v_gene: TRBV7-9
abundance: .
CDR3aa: CASALAGTTIETQYF
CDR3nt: TGTGCCAGCGCACTCGCGGGGACCACCATAGAGACCCAGTACTTC

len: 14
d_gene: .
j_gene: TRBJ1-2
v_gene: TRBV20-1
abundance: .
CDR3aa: CSADEDSTNYGYTF
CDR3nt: TGCAGTGCGGATGAAGACAGCACTAACTATGGCTACACCTTC